One and the same sample provided the 18 T cell receptor beta chains below, sequenced in a study of T-cell reconstitution after alpha-beta-depleted transplantation in children (dated by TCRdb to between 2015 and 2016). Library preparation used PCR. Reads for this sample came from an Illumina HiSeq 2500. TCR libraries were prepared with molecular barcoding, using unique molecular identifiers to normalize TCRbeta repertoire quantification. The raw public reads went through TCRdb reprocessing: fastp at Q25, MiXCR clone calling, in-frame beta chains kept. Entries that share a CDR3 protein sequence are merged under the most common genes and DNA. The sample profile shows 500,000 to 600,000 distinct CDR3 sequences; 32% of them were found once. Clones ranked in the top ten supply less than 2.5% of the sample. Sequenced here: PBMCs from the stem cell graft donor, sampled from the stem cell graft. The receptors were gathered from a human donor who donated a stem cell graft to a child with aplastic anemia.

The chain employs TRBV25-1 and TRBJ2-7; a possible D gene is TRBD1 (6 bases). CDR3 length: 13 amino acids. CDR1 is MGHDK and CDR2 is SYGVNS in the germline V gene. Trimming removed 6 bases at V and 4 bases at J, with 13 bases between. The CDR3: CASRGAGPYEQYF. In DNA form, the CDR3 reads TGTGCCAGCAGGGGGGCAGGGCCTTACGAGCAGTACTTC.

The chain has TRBV20-1 and TRBJ1-5, with D hard to call. Trimming removed 5 bases at V and 4 bases at J, with 9 bases between. This CDR3 contains 12 residues. Germline values: CDR1 DFQATT, CDR2 SNEGSKA (reference sequence). Here the CDR3 reads CSAGRGNQPQHF. Written as DNA, the CDR3 is TGCAGTGCTGGACGAGGGAATCAGCCCCAGCATTTT.

The rearrangement uses TRBV10-3 and TRBJ1-4, with D hard to call. V was pared by 4 bases and J by 6 bases, with 6 bases between. CDR3 size: 12 residues. Germline values: CDR1 ENHRY, CDR2 SYGVKD. The chain's CDR3 is CAISGADEKLFF. DNA for the CDR3: TGTGCCATCAGTGGGGCCGATGAAAAACTGTTTTTT.

This clonotype occurred a few times. The CDR3 DNA follows: TGCGCCAGCAGCCAAGGGCAGGGAGAGAATCAGCCCCAGCATTTT. This sequence encodes CASSQGQGENQPQHF. The genes are TRBV4-3 and TRBJ1-5; tentative D call: TRBD1 (5 bases). From germline, CDR1 is LGHNA and CDR2 YSLEER. With 1 base removed from V and 4 bases from J, the gap between germline ends came to 11 bases. The CDR3 runs to 15 residues.

This clonotype occurred a few times. The DNA of the CDR3 is TGCAGTGCTAGAACCGGGACAGGGGGGGGTTCACCCCTCCACTTT. It yields the protein CSARTGTGGGSPLHF. The rearrangement uses TRBV20-1 and TRBJ1-6, with 11 bases lining up with TRBD1. The germline V gene encodes CDR1 DFQATT and CDR2 SNEGSKA (reference sequence). This CDR3 is built from 15 residues. V dropped 2 bases and J dropped 9; count of bases not matched to a gene: 6.

In nucleotides, the CDR3 is TGTGCCAGCAGTTTGGGACATATCGACACCGGGGAGCTGTTTTTT. This translates into CASSLGHIDTGELFF. The chain recombines TRBV28 with TRBJ2-2, with a tentative D call TRBD1 (6 bases). Trimming removed 3 bases from V and 3 bases from J, with 11 bases in between. CDR1 and CDR2 from the germline V gene are MDHEN and SYDVKM. This CDR3 has 15 amino acids.

The gene calls are TRBV4-3 and TRBJ2-7; D may be TRBD1 (5 bases). With 0 bases removed from V and 12 bases from J, the gap between germline ends came to 15 bases. The CDR3 extends over 13 amino acids. CDR1 LGHNA and CDR2 YSLEER come from the germline V gene. CDR3 residues: CASSQDSTGPMYV. The CDR3 coding sequence is TGCGCCAGCAGCCAAGATAGTACAGGCCCCATGTACGTC.

In DNA form, the CDR3 reads TGTGCCAGTAGCACTGGGGTTAATGAGCAGTTCTTC. Its protein product is CASSTGVNEQFF. The genes are TRBV19 and TRBJ2-1; D uncertain. Germline assignment: CDR1 LNHDA and CDR2 SQIVND (reference sequence). V lost 6 bases and J 7 bases, leaving 10 bases between the germline ends. This CDR3 contains 12 residues. The full variable domain, rest sourced from reference TRBV19 and TRBJ2-1, is DGGITQSPKYLFRKEGQNVTLSCEQNLNHDAMYWYRQDPGQGLRLIYYSQIVNDFQKGDIAEGYSVSREKKESFPLTVTSAQKNPTAFYLCASSTGVNEQFFGPGTRLTVL.

This clonotype was found once. CDR3 region: CAISARGLAESSYNEQFF. In DNA, the CDR3 is TGTGCCATCAGTGCTCGGGGACTAGCGGAAAGCTCCTACAATGAGCAGTTCTTC. This chain joins TRBV10-3 and TRBJ2-1, with TRBD2 identical over 11 bases. The J segment lost 0 bases and the V segment lost 4 bases, leaving 8 bases of the junction unmatched. Looked up from germline, CDR1 is ENHRY and CDR2 is SYGVKD. CDR3 length: 18 residues.

This chain connects TRBV7-2 to TRBJ1-2; 8 positions agree with TRBD1. The CDR3 loop spans 15 amino acids. Germline CDR1 and CDR2: SGHTA and FQGNSA. V lost 6 bases and J lost 2; bases outside the gene matches: 8. The CDR3 sequence is CASSSRQGTNYGYTF. In DNA form, the CDR3 reads TGTGCCAGCAGTTCTAGACAGGGGACGAACTATGGCTACACCTTC.

This clonotype was picked up a small number of times. The V call is TRBV5-1, the J call TRBJ2-1; 9 bases agree with TRBD2. Germline CDR1 reads SGHRS; CDR2 reads YFSETQ. The CDR3 runs to 16 residues. V gave up 3 bases and J gave up 8 bases; unmatched junction bases: 12. The CDR3 sequence is CASSSLLAGAGYEQFF. For the CDR3, the DNA is TGCGCCAGCAGCTCCCTATTAGCGGGAGCAGGCTATGAGCAGTTCTTC. Full variable domain (remainder filled in from reference TRBV5-1 and TRBJ2-1): KAGVTQTPRYLIKTRGQQVTLSCSPISGHRSVSWYQQTPGQGLQFLFEYFSETQRNKGNFPGRFSGRQFSNSRSEMNVSTLELGDSALYLCASSSLLAGAGYEQFFGPGTRLTVL.

V and J are TRBV28 and TRBJ1-2; D gene ambiguous. Germline V gives CDR1 MDHEN, CDR2 SYDVKM. This CDR3 has 12 residues. The V and J ends lost 5 bases and 8 bases respectively, with 12 bases between them. The CDR3 region has the DNA TGTGCCAGCAGTATCGTCGCCTCCGGCTACACCTTC. Protein: CASSIVASGYTF.

The V call is TRBV21-1, the J call TRBJ2-2; the table's D call of TRBD1 was not tested on the DNA. TRBV21-1 is reported as a pseudogene. The CDR3 spans 16 residues. The CDR3 DNA reads TGTGCCAGCAGCCCCGTCGGACAGGGAAAGACCGGGGAGCTGTTTTTT. This sequence encodes CASSPVGQGKTGELFF.

Only a few counts were recorded for this clonotype. J is TRBJ2-2 and V is TRBV20-1, with 8 bases identical to TRBD1. This CDR3 contains 15 residues. After removal of 2 bases from V and 2 bases from J, the junction contained 4 bases not matched to a gene. Germline loops: CDR1 DFQATT, CDR2 SNEGSKA (reference sequence). DNA of the CDR3: TGCAGTGCTAGAAAGGACAGGGTTAACACCGGGGAGCTGTTTTTT. Translated, it gives CSARKDRVNTGELFF.

In nucleotides, the CDR3 is TGTGCCAGCAGCTTATCTAGCGGGGGGCCCTACAATGAGCAGTTCTTC. Translated: CASSLSSGGPYNEQFF. This chain connects TRBV7-8 to TRBJ2-1; the match to TRBD2 covers 11 bases. CDR1 is SGHVS, CDR2 FQNEAQ, per germline. The CDR3 has 16 residues. Trimming at V came to 2 bases and at J to 2 bases, leaving 2 bases not matched to a gene. Drawing the rest from reference TRBV7-8 and TRBJ2-1, the complete variable domain is GAGVSQSPRYKVAKRGQDVALRCDPISGHVSLFWYQQALGQGPEFLTYFQNEAQLDKSGLPSDRFFAERPEGSVSTLKIQRTQQEDSAVYLCASSLSSGGPYNEQFFGPGTRLTVL.

The rearrangement uses TRBV12-3 or TRBV12-4 and TRBJ1-3; TRBD1 matches at 7 bases. The CDR3 covers 14 residues. Trimming cost V 6 bases and J 0 bases; bases outside gene matches: 2. CDR3 sequence: CASRRQGSGNTIYF. Here the CDR3 DNA reads TGTGCCAGCAGACGACAGGGCTCTGGAAACACCATATATTTT.

This clonotype was found once. V is TRBV7-2 and J is TRBJ1-2; 9 bases map to TRBD1. Germline CDR1 SGHTA, CDR2 FQGNSA. Unmatched junction bases numbered 3, after V lost 4 bases and J lost 0 bases. The CDR3 runs 15 residues. The CDR3 region is CASSSHRGPNYGYTF. Here the CDR3 DNA reads TGTGCCAGCAGCTCCCACAGGGGGCCTAACTATGGCTACACCTTC.

The chain is built from TRBV12-3 or TRBV12-4 and TRBJ2-3, with D unclear. The CDR3 is 14 amino acids. With 1 base removed from V and 2 bases from J, the gap between germline ends came to 7 bases. For the CDR3, the DNA is TGTGCCAGCAGTTTAGGGCAGACCACAGATACGCAGTATTTT. This sequence encodes CASSLGQTTDTQYF.